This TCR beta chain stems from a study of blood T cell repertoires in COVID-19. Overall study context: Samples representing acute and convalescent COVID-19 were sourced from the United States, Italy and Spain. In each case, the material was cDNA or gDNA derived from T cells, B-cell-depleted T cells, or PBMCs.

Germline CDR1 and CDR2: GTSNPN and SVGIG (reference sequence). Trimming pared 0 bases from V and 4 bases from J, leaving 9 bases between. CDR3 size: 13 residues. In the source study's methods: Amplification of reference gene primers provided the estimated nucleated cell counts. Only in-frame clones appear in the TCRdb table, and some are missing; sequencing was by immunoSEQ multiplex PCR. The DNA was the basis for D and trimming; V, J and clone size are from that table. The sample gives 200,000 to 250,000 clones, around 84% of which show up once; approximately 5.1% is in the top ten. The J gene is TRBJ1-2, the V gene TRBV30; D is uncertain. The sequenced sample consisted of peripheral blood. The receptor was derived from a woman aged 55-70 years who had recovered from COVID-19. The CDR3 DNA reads TGTGCCTGGAGTGTCGCTATTCCCTATGGCTACACCTTC. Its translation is CAWSVAIPYGYTF.